This TCR beta chain is from a study of graft-versus-host responses after intestinal transplantation. Study results and caveats: Allograft clonal ratios (graft-versus-host to host-versus-graft) were high in patients who had graft-donor T cell macrochimerism.

V shed 1 base and J shed 2 bases, with 7 bases lying between them. CDR3 length: 14 amino acids. CDR1 and CDR2 (germline): MNHNS, SASEGT. Produced via immunoSEQ multiplex PCR; TCRdb's table is partial and in-frame only. The sample has about 85,000 clones, about 91% seen once. A remark on this clone: The antigen remains unidentified.

Here the sequenced sample was unstimulated CD8+ T cells sorted from spleen or lymph node cells, taken before transplant. This receptor was obtained from a human donor who was the organ donor for an intestinal transplant. The chain employs TRBV6-1 and TRBJ2-3, with a possible D match to TRBD2 (6 bases). The CDR3 spells CASSEGGLTDTQYF. In DNA form, the CDR3 reads TGTGCCAGCAGTGAAGGGGGACTCACAGATACGCAGTATTTT.